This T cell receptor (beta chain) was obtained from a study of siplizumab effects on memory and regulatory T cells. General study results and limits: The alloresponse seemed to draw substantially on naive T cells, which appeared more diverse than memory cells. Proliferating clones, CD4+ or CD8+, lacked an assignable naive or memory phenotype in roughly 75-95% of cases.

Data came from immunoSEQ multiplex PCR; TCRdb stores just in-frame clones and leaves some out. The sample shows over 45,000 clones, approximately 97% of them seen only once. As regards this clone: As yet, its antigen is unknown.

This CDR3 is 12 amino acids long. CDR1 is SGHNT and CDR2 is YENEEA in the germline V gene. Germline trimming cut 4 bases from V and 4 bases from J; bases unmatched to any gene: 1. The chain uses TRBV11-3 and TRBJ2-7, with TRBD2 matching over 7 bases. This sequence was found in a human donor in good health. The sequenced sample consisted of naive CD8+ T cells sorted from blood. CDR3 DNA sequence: TGTGCCAGCAGCTCGGGGGGATACGAGCAGTACTTC. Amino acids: CASSSGGYEQYF.